These 14 T cell receptor beta chains were all obtained from the same sample, sequenced in a study of cytomegalovirus exposure and HLA in healthy donors. PCR was performed using 60 Vbeta and 13 Jbeta primers. Assay used: immunoSEQ multiplex PCR; TCRdb lists only in-frame clones, some missing. Of about 180,000 clones detected, more than 65% appear once; the ten largest clones hold approximately 1.2%. Sequencing input: PBMCs. These TCRs come from a girl aged 2 to 10 in good health and CMV-seropositive.

This chain connects TRBV5-1 to TRBJ1-5, with D maybe TRBD1 (5 bases). The CDR3 is 17 residues long. From germline, CDR1 is SGHRS and CDR2 YFSETQ. Trimming stripped 5 bases from V and 0 bases from J, with 18 bases between. The CDR3 DNA reads as TGCGCCAGCAGAAACTGGCGGGACTCAGATAGCAATCAGCCCCAGCATTTT. Its protein is CASRNWRDSDSNQPQHF.

The chain uses TRBV25-1 and TRBJ1-1; unclear D gene. Germline CDR1 MGHDK, CDR2 SYGVNS. The CDR3 loop spans 15 amino acids. Trimming cost V 4 bases and J 1 base, with 13 bases left between them. CDR3 in amino acids: CASSGLATPNTEAFF. Here the CDR3 DNA reads TGTGCCAGCAGTGGGCTAGCAACCCCGAACACTGAAGCTTTCTTT. Drawing the rest from reference TRBV25-1 and TRBJ1-1, the complete variable domain is EADIYQTPRYLVIGTGKKITLECSQTMGHDKMYWYQQDPGMELHLIHYSYGVNSTEKGDLSSESTVSRIRTEHFPLTLESARPSHTSQYLCASSGLATPNTEAFFGQGTRLTVV.

J is TRBJ2-5 and V is TRBV6-1; 9 bases fit TRBD2. This CDR3 is 15 amino acids long. From germline, CDR1 is MNHNS and CDR2 SASEGT. The ends lost 6 bases at V and 5 bases at J; junction bases unmatched: 10. CDR3 nucleotides: TGTGCCAGCAGGATAGCGGGAGCGGGCGCCGAGACCCAGTACTTC. Amino acids: CASRIAGAGAETQYF.

This rearrangement joins TRBV15 to TRBJ2-7; 8 bases match TRBD1. Germline V gene sequence: CDR1 LNHNV, CDR2 YYDKDF (reference sequence). CDR3 size: 14 residues. The trim removed 2 bases at V and 3 bases at J, leaving 3 bases unmatched. CDR3 DNA sequence: TGTGCCACCAGCAGACGGACAGGGATCTACGAGCAGTACTTC. It codes for CATSRRTGIYEQYF.

This clone has more than one count but fewer than ten. The J gene is TRBJ1-1, the V gene TRBV7-6; a weak D match, TRBD1 (5 bases). The germline V gene has CDR1 SGHVS and CDR2 FNYEAQ. The V gene lost 5 bases and the J gene lost 5 bases, with 15 bases spanning the gap. There are 14 residues in the CDR3. This chain's CDR3 is CASSPLGPRTEAFF. CDR3 nucleotides: TGTGCCAGCAGCCCACTGGGGCCACGGACTGAAGCTTTCTTT.

This clone was picked up one time. This chain uses TRBV4-2 with TRBJ2-4; D is perhaps TRBD1 (5 bases). This CDR3 has 17 amino acids. CDR1 and CDR2 from the germline V gene are LGHNA and YNFKEQ. V was trimmed by 4 bases and J by 0 bases, leaving 16 bases between them. CDR3 sequence: CASSLIQGRLAKNIQYF. CDR3 in DNA: TGTGCCAGCAGCCTAATTCAGGGCCGGCTAGCCAAAAACATTCAGTACTTC.

The V call is TRBV4-1, the J call TRBJ2-1, with D hard to call. This CDR3 is 13 amino acids long. V was cut by 2 bases and J by 10 bases, with 12 bases left in between. Per germline, CDR1 MGHRA and CDR2 YSYEKL. For the CDR3, the DNA is TGCGCCAGCAGCCAATTGCGTACCCAAGAGCAGTTCTTC. Its translation: CASSQLRTQEQFF.

The V and J genes are TRBV27 and TRBJ1-6; TRBD1 matches 8 bases. Per the germline V gene, CDR1 is MNHEY and CDR2 is SMNVEV (reference sequence). This CDR3 has 14 residues. The trim removed 2 bases at V and 7 bases at J, leaving 1 base unmatched. CDR3 sequence: CASSLRTGNSPLHF. In nucleotides, the CDR3 is TGTGCCAGCAGTTTACGGACAGGGAATTCACCCCTCCACTTT.

This chain links TRBV5-1 with TRBJ1-1, with 8 bases identical to TRBD1. Trimming at V came to 4 bases and at J to 5 bases, leaving 7 bases not matched to a gene. The CDR3 extends over 14 amino acids. Germline-derived CDR1 and CDR2 are SGHRS and YFSETQ. CDR3 loop: CASSLTGARTEAFF. The CDR3 DNA is TGCGCCAGCAGCCTGACAGGGGCGCGGACTGAAGCTTTCTTT.

CDR3 region: CASSLGGYDTQYF. The CDR3 nucleotides read TGTGCCAGCAGCCTCGGGGGTTACGATACGCAGTATTTT. V and J are TRBV7-3 and TRBJ2-3, with TRBD2 as a possible D gene (6 bases). Germline CDR1 reads SGHTA; CDR2 reads FQGTGA. CDR3 length equals 13 residues. V was pared by 5 bases and J by 6 bases, with 12 bases between. The full variable domain, in which reference TRBV7-3 and TRBJ2-3 provide the parts outside the CDR3, is GAGVSQTPSNKVTEKGKYVELRCDPISGHTALYWYRQSLGQGPEFLIYFQGTGAADDSGLPNDRFFAVRPEGSVSTLKIQRTERGDSAVYLCASSLGGYDTQYFGPGTRLTVL.

The chain links TRBV6-5 to TRBJ1-2; D not certain. Per the germline V gene, CDR1 is MNHEY and CDR2 is SVGAGI. Trimming took off 6 bases at V and 13 bases at J, with 24 bases between the two ends. The CDR3 totals 14 residues. This chain's CDR3 is CASSPRPRQKVSTF. As DNA, the CDR3 is TGTGCCAGCAGCCCCAGACCCCGACAAAAGGTCTCCACCTTC.

A few counts support this clone. The CDR3 nucleotides are TGTGCCAGCAGCGAGGAGGTAGATACGCAGTATTTT. Translation: CASSEEVDTQYF. V and J are TRBV5-6 and TRBJ2-3; tentatively, D is TRBD2 (5 bases). Trimming left V 4 bases short and J 5 bases short, with 8 bases between. The CDR3 totals 12 residues. Germline lookup yields CDR1 SGHDT and CDR2 YYEEEE.

V and J are TRBV6-6 and TRBJ1-2, with a weak D call TRBD1 (6 bases). Trimming pared 0 bases from V and 6 bases from J, leaving 14 bases between. Germline values: CDR1 MNHNY, CDR2 SVGAGI (reference sequence). The CDR3 length is 15 residues. The CDR3 is CASSYSSDSLHGYTF. In nucleotides, the CDR3 is TGTGCCAGCAGTTACTCGTCGGACAGTTTGCATGGCTACACCTTC.

The chain couples TRBV5-6 to TRBJ1-6; D is ambiguous. CDR1 is SGHDT, CDR2 YYEEEE, per germline. The V end lost 2 bases, the J end lost 7 bases, and 13 bases lay between the germline ends. This CDR3 spans 15 amino acids. CDR3 sequence: CASSLPGVLNSPLHF. The CDR3, as DNA: TGTGCCAGCAGCTTACCCGGGGTCCTCAATTCACCCCTCCACTTT.